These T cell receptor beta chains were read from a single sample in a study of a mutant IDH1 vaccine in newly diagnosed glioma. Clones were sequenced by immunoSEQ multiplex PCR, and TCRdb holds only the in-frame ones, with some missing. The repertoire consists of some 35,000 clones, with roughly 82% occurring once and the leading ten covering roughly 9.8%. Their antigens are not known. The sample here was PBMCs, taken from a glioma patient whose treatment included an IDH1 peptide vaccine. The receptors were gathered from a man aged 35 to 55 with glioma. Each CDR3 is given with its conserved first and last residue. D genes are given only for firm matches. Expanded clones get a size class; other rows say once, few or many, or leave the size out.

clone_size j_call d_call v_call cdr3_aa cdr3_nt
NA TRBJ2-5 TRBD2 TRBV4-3 CASSQVGTGGGETQYF TGCGCCAGCAGCCAAGTTGGGACGGGAGGTGGGGAGACCCAGTACTTC
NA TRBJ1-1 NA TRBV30 CAWTRVGLNTEAFF TGTGCCTGGACCCGGGTAGGCTTGAACACTGAAGCTTTCTTT
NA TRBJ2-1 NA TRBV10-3 CAITSEWGEQFF TGTGCCATCACTTCCGAGTGGGGTGAGCAGTTCTTC
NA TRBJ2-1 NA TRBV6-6 CASSQTEPRQFF TGTGCCAGCAGCCAGACTGAGCCGAGACAGTTCTTC
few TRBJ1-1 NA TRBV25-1 CASSETSGTEAFF TGTGCCAGCAGTGAGACAAGTGGCACTGAAGCTTTCTTT
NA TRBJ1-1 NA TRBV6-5 CASSPQVVGTEAFF TGTGCCAGCAGCCCACAGGTGGTAGGTACTGAAGCTTTCTTT
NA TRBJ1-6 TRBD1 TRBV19 CASMSRGYNSPLHF TGTGCCAGTATGTCCAGGGGGTATAATTCACCCCTCCACTTT
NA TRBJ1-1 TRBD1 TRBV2 CASRISGGTEAFF TGTGCCAGCAGGATTTCAGGGGGCACTGAAGCTTTCTTT
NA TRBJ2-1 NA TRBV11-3 CASSLTGVDYNEQFF TGTGCCAGCAGCTTAACGGGAGTTGACTACAATGAGCAGTTCTTC
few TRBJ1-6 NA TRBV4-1 CASSRPGGGEKSPLHF TGCGCCAGCAGCCGCCCTGGGGGGGGAGAGAAATCACCCCTCCACTTT
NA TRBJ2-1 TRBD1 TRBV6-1 CASSGQGVYNEQFF TGTGCCAGCAGTGGACAGGGGGTCTACAATGAGCAGTTCTTC
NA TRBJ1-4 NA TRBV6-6 CASFHPRGVLKLFF TGTGCCAGCTTCCATCCTCGGGGTGTTTTAAAACTGTTTTTT
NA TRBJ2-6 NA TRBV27 CASSLIRASGANVLTF TGTGCCAGCAGTTTGATCCGGGCCTCTGGGGCCAACGTCCTGACTTTC
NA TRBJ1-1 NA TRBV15 CATANRDMNTEAFF TGTGCCACCGCAAACAGGGATATGAACACTGAAGCTTTCTTT
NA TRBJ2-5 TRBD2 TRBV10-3 CAISLGLAQETQYF TGTGCCATCAGCTTAGGACTAGCGCAAGAGACCCAGTACTTC
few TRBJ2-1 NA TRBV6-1 CASSPRNNEQFF TGTGCCAGCAGCCCCCGGAACAATGAGCAGTTCTTC
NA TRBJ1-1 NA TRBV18 CASSPAGLNTEAFF TGTGCCAGCTCCCCTGCGGGGTTGAACACTGAAGCTTTCTTT
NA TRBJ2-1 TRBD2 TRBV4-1 CASSPVYSGRPYNEQFF TGCGCCAGCAGCCCGGTGTATAGCGGGAGGCCCTACAATGAGCAGTTCTTC
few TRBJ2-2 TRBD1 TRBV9 CASSVGQGDTGELFF TGTGCCAGCAGCGTCGGACAGGGAGACACCGGGGAGCTGTTTTTT
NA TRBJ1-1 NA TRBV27 CASSLFGVLTAMNTEAFF TGTGCCAGCAGTTTATTTGGTGTTCTCACCGCGATGAACACTGAAGCTTTCTTT
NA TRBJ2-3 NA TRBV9 CASSVQTAATDTQYF TGTGCCAGCAGCGTTCAGACAGCAGCCACAGATACGCAGTATTTT
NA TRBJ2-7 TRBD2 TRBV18 CASSPGGGNYEQYF TGTGCCAGCTCACCTGGGGGAGGGAACTACGAGCAGTACTTC
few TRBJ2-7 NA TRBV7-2 CASSWGVDYEQYF TGTGCCAGCAGCTGGGGGGTTGACTACGAGCAGTACTTC
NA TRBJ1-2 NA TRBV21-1 CASSPRDQLGGYTF TGTGCCAGCAGCCCCCGGGACCAACTCGGGGGATACACCTTC
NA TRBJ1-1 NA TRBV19 CATRGGGWNTEAFF TGTGCCACTCGGGGAGGGGGGTGGAACACTGAAGCTTTCTTT
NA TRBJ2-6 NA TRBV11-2 CASSLAGGRGANVLTF TGTGCCAGCAGCTTAGCGGGCGGCCGGGGGGCCAACGTCCTGACTTTC
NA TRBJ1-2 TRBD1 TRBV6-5 CASSIDRARGYTF TGTGCCAGCAGTATAGACAGGGCGAGGGGCTACACCTTC
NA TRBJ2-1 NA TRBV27 CASTIGTPRNEQFF TGTGCCAGCACTATTGGGACACCCCGGAATGAGCAGTTCTTC
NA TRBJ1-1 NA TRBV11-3 CASSPFNTEAFF TGTGCCAGCAGCCCTTTTAACACTGAAGCTTTCTTT